The table lists the clone carrying this TCR beta chain with a few counts. Its antigen is not identified. The record originates from a study of T cells after yellow fever vaccination. Study overall: The SMART-Seq v4 Ultra Low Input method served to prepare the low-cell-number fractions. Broader study findings: CD4 and CD8 compartments shared a small share of clonotypes, likely from convergent recombination.

They built TCR cDNA with 5'RACE template switching, a step that put in a universal primer site and UMIs. TCRdb fed the 5' RACE reads into MiXCR, producing one record per CDR3 protein. The table has about 510,000 distinct CDR3 sequences, 20% to 25% seen once. Germline loops: CDR1 DFQATT, CDR2 SNEGSKA (reference sequence). The length of the CDR3 is 12 residues. V was trimmed by 1 base and J by 5 bases, leaving 9 bases between them. This receptor was obtained from a man aged 18 to 29 who received the YFV17D yellow fever vaccine. The sequencing used PBMCs, collected approximately 22 days after the first yellow fever vaccination. The V gene is TRBV20-1, the J gene TRBJ2-7; D may match TRBD1 or TRBD2 (5 bases each). The CDR3 sequence is CSARGRDHEQYV. In DNA form, the CDR3 reads TGCAGTGCTAGAGGCAGGGACCACGAGCAGTACGTC.